This TCR beta chain was identified in a study of spatial heterogeneity in lung cancer. The study's findings and limits: For expanded intratumoral alpha and beta TCRs, counts tracked tumor mutation counts.

This clonotype was recorded many times. The antigen is undetermined. Germline V gene lookup returns CDR1 GTSNPN and CDR2 SVGIG (reference sequence). This CDR3 region has 11 residues. V gave up 2 bases and J gave up 6 bases, with 4 bases separating them. A distinct unique molecular identifier was carried by each TCR cDNA molecule. Each CDR3 protein is one row after TCRdb ran MiXCR on the 5' RACE reads. The sample lists 9,000 to 10,000 distinct CDR3 sequences, around 6% occurring once. Regarding time point: sample taken at primary tumor resection. Sequencing covered unsorted whole RNA taken from tumor, nontumor lung or frozen PBMC.

This sequence was found in a female donor with early-stage non-small cell lung cancer. The gene calls are TRBV30 and TRBJ2-2; the D is unclear. The sequencing used lung tumor tissue, collected at surgery. CDR3 protein: CAWSPPGELFF. The CDR3 DNA reads TGTGCCTGGAGTCCCCCCGGGGAGCTGTTTTTT.